This T cell receptor (beta chain) was documented in a study of control samples from healthy donors and cancer patients. The CDR3 extends over 15 amino acids. With 4 bases clipped from V and 1 base from J, the junction kept 6 bases outside the gene matches. Germline V lookup: CDR1 GTSNPN, CDR2 SVGIG (reference sequence). The table came from immunoSEQ multiplex PCR; TCRdb's copy has only in-frame clones and leaves some out. The sample shows 98,000 or so clones, around three quarters of them seen only once. The chain couples TRBV30 to TRBJ2-1; TRBD2 matches at 8 bases. The TCR originated in a woman aged 25-40 years in good health. Sequences were obtained from blood. The CDR3 DNA sequence: TGTGCCTGGACCGACGGGGGGGCTTCCTACAATGAGCAGTTCTTC. This codes for CAWTDGGASYNEQFF.